This TCR beta chain came from a study of spatial heterogeneity in lung cancer. About the study: The mean occurrence of each unique TCR and UMI combination in raw reads exceeded nine.

Study-wide results and limits: Ubiquitous expanded tumor TCRs appeared in blood more at resection than follow-up.

Time point here: sample taken at primary tumor resection. Sequencing covered unsorted whole RNA taken from tumor, nontumor lung or frozen PBMC. TCRdb independently ran MiXCR on the 5' RACE reads; one entry per CDR3 protein. The sample records roughly 48,000 distinct CDR3 sequences, about 5.8% being singletons. V lost 4 bases and J lost 7, with 15 bases in between. The V gene's germline CDR1 is SGHRS and CDR2 YFSETQ. This CDR3 has 15 residues. As concerns this clonotype: What it binds is not known.

This receptor was taken from a male donor with early-stage non-small cell lung cancer. The source was PBMCs, collected at surgery. This chain joins TRBV5-1 and TRBJ1-6; possibly TRBD1 for D (5 bases). Written as DNA, the CDR3 is TGCGCCAGCAGCACATCCGCGGGGGTAAATTCACCCCTCCACTTT. The encoded protein is CASSTSAGVNSPLHF.